The rows below give T cell receptor beta chains drawn from one sample of a study of CD8 T cells in cerebrospinal fluid in Alzheimer's disease. TCRdb reprocessed the 10x single-cell sequencing reads; each CDR3 protein has one entry and no DNA is given. This sample's clone table lists 1,000 to 1,500 distinct CDR3 sequences. Material: cerebrospinal fluid. These receptors were taken from a human donor with Parkinson's disease. Both conserved end residues are part of each CDR3. Where a row states a size, it is once, few, many or the class of an expanded clone; other rows omit it.

clone_size	j_call	v_call	cdr3_aa
large	TRBJ2-3	TRBV20-1	CSAQGQRSFDTQYF
-	TRBJ1-2	TRBV12-3/TRBV12-4	CASTLRGVYGYTF
medium-sized	TRBJ1-1	TRBV20-1	CSAPGPANTEAFF
large	TRBJ1-2	TRBV11-2	CASSLIVGGYTF
medium-sized	TRBJ1-5	TRBV27	CASSLIGNGQPQHF
medium-sized	TRBJ1-1	TRBV6-5	CASSYSGGSYMNTEAFF
medium-sized	TRBJ2-1	TRBV7-6	CASSPTPVAEPYNEQFF
medium-sized	TRBJ1-5	TRBV7-8	CASSSSTGGQPQHF
medium-sized	TRBJ2-1	TRBV7-3	CASSFVSSNNEQFF
medium-sized	TRBJ1-1	TRBV27	CASSLNLGTNTEAFF
medium-sized	TRBJ2-7	TRBV15	CATSGFRDGPYEQYF
medium-sized	TRBJ2-7	TRBV11-2	CASSLIVSEQYF
medium-sized	TRBJ1-6	TRBV27	CASSEGSYNSPLHF
hyperexpanded	TRBJ2-3	TRBV4-2	CASSQLAGSTDTQYF
medium-sized	TRBJ2-7	TRBV15	CATSSGGYEQYF
medium-sized	TRBJ2-7	TRBV5-1	CASSETSGRYSYEQYF
medium-sized	TRBJ1-2	TRBV20-1	CSAPRPGSYGYTF
-	TRBJ1-2	TRBV5-4	CASSLLRGGTDLYGYTF
medium-sized	TRBJ1-1	TRBV11-2	CASSLIGQGLTEAFF
medium-sized	TRBJ2-4	TRBV2	CASSEHGNIQYF
-	TRBJ2-1	TRBV2	CASSEPHGNEQFF
-	TRBJ1-1	TRBV7-2	CASSLWLNTEAFF
medium-sized	TRBJ1-3	TRBV9	CASSEGNSGNTIYF
medium-sized	TRBJ2-7	TRBV25-1	CASSGWRGGRYEQYF
-	TRBJ1-2	TRBV24-1	CATRNPRSYGYTF
-	TRBJ2-7	TRBV19	CASSIGGQGASEQYF
-	TRBJ1-6	TRBV28	CASSITGAYNSPLHF
medium-sized	TRBJ2-7	TRBV5-8	CASSLNPGTSVTYEQYF
medium-sized	TRBJ2-5	TRBV5-6	CASSGTRQETQYF
-	TRBJ1-5	TRBV24-1	CATSDLQGWYIGRPNSNQPQHF
medium-sized	TRBJ1-1	TRBV7-3	CASSFSDGTEAFF
-	TRBJ2-7	TRBV5-5	CASSYEQGSYEQYF
medium-sized	TRBJ2-1	TRBV28	CASRTLAGGNYNEQFF
medium-sized	TRBJ2-7	TRBV18	CASSRNPEGRNEQYF
medium-sized	TRBJ2-3	TRBV9	CASSSGVVSTDTQYF
medium-sized	TRBJ2-2	TRBV2	CASRRLAGTGELFF
large	TRBJ2-7	TRBV4-3	CASSQEEGAYEQYF
-	TRBJ2-7	TRBV2	CASTESGQGPYEQYF
large	TRBJ2-6	TRBV20-1	CSGSQAGANVLTF
-	TRBJ2-3	TRBV3-1	CASSQEGYGTGLGDTQYF
medium-sized	TRBJ2-1	TRBV21-1	CASSRNRGLRLAGDEQFF
medium-sized	TRBJ2-7	TRBV4-3	CASSQVREGYEQYF
medium-sized	TRBJ2-1	TRBV10-3	CAISVGTGQDNNEQFF
medium-sized	TRBJ2-7	TRBV28	CASSAPGTGGRQYF
-	TRBJ2-5	TRBV7-7	CASSPGLAGPNQETQYF
hyperexpanded	TRBJ1-1	TRBV7-2	CASSLDYVPNTEAFF
medium-sized	TRBJ2-7	TRBV5-1	CASSSALGESYEQYF
medium-sized	TRBJ2-1	TRBV7-7	CASSPVLAGEQFF
medium-sized	TRBJ2-3	TRBV2	CASSGTSGRTDTQYF
-	TRBJ1-2	TRBV2	CASSVNAYGYTF
medium-sized	TRBJ1-5	TRBV19	CASTKWQSNQPQHF
medium-sized	TRBJ2-5	TRBV20-1	CSAREGWGETQYF
medium-sized	TRBJ1-1	TRBV9	CASSVQSGAPNTEAFF
medium-sized	TRBJ2-2	TRBV19	CASNRPGSGTGELFF
medium-sized	TRBJ2-7	TRBV7-2	CASSPLVSHEQYF
medium-sized	TRBJ1-5	TRBV28	CASRPGGGNQPQHF
medium-sized	TRBJ2-3	TRBV6-2/TRBV6-3	CASKTGQVSTDTQYF